The 18 T cell receptor beta chains below come from one sample, sequenced in a study of blood T cells in healthy people across ages. Through a sample-barcoded 5' primer and a J-beta primer mix, a second PCR was run for roughly 7 to 11 cycles. TCRdb re-analysed the 5' RACE reads in MiXCR, keeping a single row per CDR3 protein. The table lists about 1.1 million distinct CDR3 sequences, 35% to 40% of them singletons. Material: blood. The receptor set was obtained from a man aged 18 to 29 in good health.

This chain connects TRBV25-1 to TRBJ2-7; D assignment may be TRBD1 or TRBD2 (5 bases each). The assigned J gene may be wrong: the sequence end matches TRBJ2-5 better. In germline, CDR1 is MGHDK, CDR2 SYGVNS. The length of the CDR3 is 11 residues. The CDR3 here is CASLWGETQYF. Here the CDR3 DNA reads TGTGCCTCCTTATGGGGGGAGACCCAGTACTTC.

The V gene is TRBV28, the J gene TRBJ2-3; 10 bases agree with TRBD2. Per germline, CDR1 MDHEN and CDR2 SYDVKM. J was trimmed by 5 bases and V by 4 bases; bases with no gene match: 6. This CDR3 is built from 15 residues. CDR3 DNA: TGTGCCAGCAGTTCCCTAGCGGGGGTGGAAGATACGCAGTATTTT. It codes for CASSSLAGVEDTQYF.

This clonotype came up a few times. The chain is built from TRBV16 and TRBJ2-7; D unresolved. Germline CDR1 is KGHSY and CDR2 is FQNENV. This CDR3 comprises 13 residues. V lost 1 base, J lost 2 bases, and 6 bases lay in between. The chain's CDR3 is CASSQWETYEQYF. CDR3 DNA: TGTGCCAGCAGCCAATGGGAAACCTACGAGCAGTACTTC.

The rearrangement uses TRBV30 and TRBJ1-2; no reliable D call. V shed 2 bases and J shed 13 bases, with 20 bases lying between them. Germline V gives CDR1 GTSNPN, CDR2 SVGIG (reference sequence). The CDR3 length is 13 residues. CDR3 in DNA: TGTGCCTGGAGTCCGAATCGGGGAGGCTCCTTCACCTTC. Translating it yields CAWSPNRGGSFTF.

This chain connects TRBV6-5 to TRBJ1-6; TRBD1 agrees at 8 bases. In germline, CDR1 is MNHEY, CDR2 SVGAGI. The CDR3 runs to 16 residues. Losses at the gene ends were 4 bases for V and 2 bases for J; bases not matched to a gene: 4. The CDR3 reads CASSSQGATYNSPLHF. CDR3 nucleotide sequence: TGTGCCAGCAGTTCGCAGGGGGCTACCTATAATTCACCCCTCCACTTT.

This clonotype came up a few times. This chain connects TRBV20-1 to TRBJ1-2; D remains ambiguous. Germline V gives CDR1 DFQATT, CDR2 SNEGSKA (reference sequence). V shed 2 bases and J shed 5 bases, with 18 bases lying between them. The CDR3 runs to 15 residues. The DNA for the CDR3 is TGCAGTGCTAGAAAAGGACCGGGATCCCAATATGGCTACACCTTC. Its protein product is CSARKGPGSQYGYTF.

This clonotype was observed a few times. The chain couples TRBV2 to TRBJ2-2; D ambiguous. This CDR3 spans 14 amino acids. Germline V CDR1 and CDR2: SNHLY, FYNNEI. V lost 7 bases, J lost 0 bases, and 9 bases lay in between. CDR3 coding DNA: TGTGCCAGCACTGGCTCAACGAACACCGGGGAGCTGTTTTTT. It codes for CASTGSTNTGELFF.

The chain recombines TRBV2 with TRBJ1-4; D not resolved. The CDR3 is made up of 13 amino acids. The V end lost 11 bases, the J end lost 6 bases, and 16 bases lay between the germline ends. CDR1 is SNHLY, CDR2 FYNNEI, per germline. Written as DNA, the CDR3 is TGTGCCTGCCGAAGGCCGCAGGATGAAAAACTGTTTTTT. It encodes CACRRPQDEKLFF. Supplemented by reference TRBV2 and TRBJ1-4, the full variable domain reads EPEVTQTPSHQVTQMGQEVILRCVPISNHLYFYWYRQILGQKVEFLVSFYNNEISEKSEIFDDQFSVERPDGSNFTLKIRSTKLEDSAMYFCACRRPQDEKLFFGSGTQLSVL.

This clonotype was counted a few times. This sequence joins TRBV12-3 or TRBV12-4 and TRBJ2-1; D gene uncertain. V was pared by 3 bases and J by 6 bases, with 12 bases between. CDR3 length equals 14 residues. The CDR3: CASSLPRTFNEQFF. CDR3 DNA: TGTGCCAGCAGTTTGCCCCGTACGTTCAATGAGCAGTTCTTC.

This rearrangement joins TRBV18 to TRBJ1-1; D possibly corresponds to TRBD1 (5 bases). The CDR3 totals 15 residues. Trimming stripped 1 base from V and 11 bases from J, with 20 bases between. Germline CDR1 KGHSH, CDR2 LQKENI. The CDR3 DNA follows: TGTGCCAGCTCACCACGGGGGGACTGGACTGTCGAGGCTTTCTTT. Translating gives CASSPRGDWTVEAFF.

The chain uses TRBV25-1 and TRBJ1-6, with D hard to call. The CDR3 spans 16 residues. Germline V lookup: CDR1 MGHDK, CDR2 SYGVNS. Between the trimmed V and J ends, which lost 4 bases and 7 bases, there was a span of 17 bases. The CDR3: CASSGGKVLWNSPLHF. DNA for the CDR3: TGTGCCAGCAGTGGGGGTAAGGTGCTGTGGAATTCACCCCTCCACTTT.

V gene TRBV5-6 combines with J gene TRBJ1-5, with D tentatively TRBD1 (5 bases). CDR3 size: 15 residues. The germline V gene encodes CDR1 SGHDT and CDR2 YYEEEE. Trimming cost V 4 bases and J 4 bases, with 15 bases left between them. The CDR3 DNA follows: TGTGCCAGCAGCCAACTGGGGCAGGAAAATCAGCCCCAGCATTTT. Translated, it gives CASSQLGQENQPQHF.

The rearrangement joins TRBV20-1 to TRBJ2-4; tentatively, D is TRBD2 (5 bases). The last part of the DNA fits TRBJ2-7 better; the J call may be wrong. Per germline, CDR1 DFQATT and CDR2 SNEGSKA (reference sequence). The CDR3 runs 16 residues. DNA of the CDR3: TGCAGTGCTAGAGATGCACTAGGCGGTTTGCCCTACGAGCAGTACTTC. This encodes CSARDALGGLPYEQYF.

The chain is built from TRBV9 and TRBJ1-1, with 7 bases that match TRBD1. This CDR3 has 15 residues. Germline CDR1 SGDLS, CDR2 YYNGEE. J lost 3 bases, V lost 2 bases, and 7 bases had no gene match. CDR3 bases: TGTGCCAGCAGCGTGAATGGACAGGAGCACACTGAAGCTTTCTTT. Its protein is CASSVNGQEHTEAFF.

The chain combines TRBV6-6 with TRBJ2-1, with D tentatively TRBD2 (6 bases). The CDR3 is 13 amino acids. V dropped 7 bases and J dropped 13 bases, with 20 bases sitting between them. Germline CDR1 and CDR2: MNHNY and SVGAGI (reference sequence). CDR3 in amino acids: CASNPGLEETQFF. CDR3 coding DNA: TGTGCCAGCAATCCGGGACTGGAAGAGACCCAGTTCTTC.

The chain recombines TRBV5-1 with TRBJ2-7, with unresolved D. The ends were cut back, 5 bases at V and 3 bases at J, with 9 bases in the middle. Germline CDR1 reads SGHRS; CDR2 reads YFSETQ. The CDR3 loop spans 12 amino acids. The CDR3 sequence: CASRDGYYEQYF. The CDR3, as DNA: TGCGCCAGCAGGGACGGATACTACGAGCAGTACTTC.

In its sample, this clonotype was seen a few times. The V and J genes are TRBV20-1 and TRBJ2-5; 10 bases fit TRBD2. The V gene's germline CDR1 is DFQATT and CDR2 SNEGSKA (reference sequence). The CDR3 consists of 16 residues. With V trimmed by 2 bases and J by 5 bases, 11 bases remained unmatched. This chain's CDR3 is CSARLGSSGGLETQYF. CDR3 nucleotides: TGCAGTGCTAGACTGGGGAGTAGCGGGGGGTTGGAGACCCAGTACTTC.

This clonotype occurred once. V gene TRBV5-1 combines with J gene TRBJ1-1; D uncertain. The CDR3 is 15 amino acids. Germline values: CDR1 SGHRS, CDR2 YFSETQ. V lost 0 bases to trimming and J lost 4 bases, with 13 bases between them. CDR3 nucleotides: TGCGCCAGCAGCTTGGCTCTCGGGCAGAGCACTGAAGCTTTCTTT. Amino acids: CASSLALGQSTEAFF.